Shown below are 15 T cell receptor beta chains from a single sample sequenced in a study of T cell responses to AZD1222 COVID-19 vaccine (dated by TCRdb to the early 2020s). Library method: the immunoSEQ multiplex PCR assay. This immuneACCESS table, as held by TCRdb, lists in-frame sequences with V and J called but not all clones. Of the missing ones, under half trace to an unresolved V gene in checked studies; the others have no known cause. Within this sample are under 200,000 clones, with about 89% of them counted one time only. In total, the top ten clones hold 2.7% of the sample. This specimen's time point label, per the study, means: baseline before first vaccination. The label giving this sample's treatment or condition can be read as: meningococcal conjugate vaccine given as trial control. The input for sequencing was peripheral blood, taken on day 0 of MenACWY control vaccination. Receptors were obtained from an adult in good health.

The rearrangement links TRBV6-1 to TRBJ2-4; D is undetermined. Germline CDR1 and CDR2: MNHNS and SASEGT. The CDR3 length is 15 residues. V lost 2 bases and J 0 bases, leaving 8 bases between the germline ends. CDR3 DNA: TGTGCCAGCAGTGAATCCGGGCTAGCCAAAAACATTCAGTACTTC. Its protein product is CASSESGLAKNIQYF.

J is TRBJ2-2 and V is TRBV19; D ambiguous. The ends were cut back, 5 bases at V and 6 bases at J, with 7 bases in the middle. CDR1 LNHDA and CDR2 SQIVND come from the germline V gene (reference sequence). The CDR3 is made up of 12 amino acids. The CDR3 spells CASSFTPGELFF. DNA of the CDR3: TGTGCCAGTAGTTTCACACCCGGGGAGCTGTTTTTT. The full variable domain, its missing parts supplied by reference TRBV19 and TRBJ2-2, is DGGITQSPKYLFRKEGQNVTLSCEQNLNHDAMYWYRQDPGQGLRLIYYSQIVNDFQKGDIAEGYSVSREKKESFPLTVTSAQKNPTAFYLCASSFTPGELFFGEGSRLTVL.

V and J are TRBV6-1 and TRBJ1-1; D is unclear. Germline CDR1 is MNHNS and CDR2 is SASEGT. The CDR3 covers 14 residues. Deletions cut 1 base from V and 1 base from J, with 7 bases between. CDR3 nucleotide sequence: TGTGCCAGCAGTGAAGGACTTGAGAACACTGAAGCTTTCTTT. This sequence encodes CASSEGLENTEAFF.

In DNA form, the CDR3 reads TGTGCCAGCAGTGCCTTAAGGGGGAACAGGGGGGCCTATGGCTACACCTTC. Its protein product is CASSALRGNRGAYGYTF. The chain combines TRBV6-1 with TRBJ1-2; 8 positions match TRBD1. The CDR3 spans 17 residues. Germline CDR1 reads MNHNS; CDR2 reads SASEGT. Germline trimming cut 4 bases from V and 4 bases from J; bases unmatched to any gene: 14.

This clone was seen once. This chain links TRBV19 with TRBJ2-2; no definite D call. Trimming removed 3 bases at V and 0 bases at J, with 8 bases between. This CDR3 has 15 residues. Germline V gives CDR1 LNHDA, CDR2 SQIVND (reference sequence). CDR3 sequence: CASSIYPSNTGELFF. The CDR3 DNA reads TGTGCCAGTAGTATTTACCCATCGAACACCGGGGAGCTGTTTTTT.

The chain links TRBV5-4 to TRBJ1-1, with D possibly matching TRBD1 (6 bases). This CDR3 has 13 residues. Trimming stripped 0 bases from V and 4 bases from J, with 7 bases between. Germline V gene lookup returns CDR1 SGHNT and CDR2 YYREEE (reference sequence). The CDR3 here is CASSLEGGTEAFF. The CDR3 DNA reads TGTGCCAGCAGCTTGGAGGGGGGCACTGAAGCTTTCTTT.

The chain links TRBV28 to TRBJ1-5; no firm D call. The germline CDR1 and CDR2 sequences are MDHEN and SYDVKM. CDR3 length: 15 residues. V lost 4 bases and J 5 bases, leaving 15 bases between the germline ends. The CDR3 is CASSSPPGRDQPQHF. The CDR3 nucleotides read TGTGCCAGCAGTTCTCCCCCAGGAAGAGATCAGCCCCAGCATTTT. The complete variable domain, with remaining parts taken from reference TRBV28 and TRBJ1-5, reads DVKVTQSSRYLVKRTGEKVFLECVQDMDHENMFWYRQDPGLGLRLIYFSYDVKMKEKGDIPEGYSVSREKKERFSLILESASTNQTSMYLCASSSPPGRDQPQHFGDGTRLSIL.

This clone was counted a few times. This chain connects TRBV6-5 to TRBJ1-4, with D perhaps TRBD1 (5 bases). The CDR3 runs to 15 residues. V lost 0 bases, J lost 3 bases, and 8 bases lay in between. CDR1 and CDR2 from the germline V gene are MNHEY and SVGAGI. The CDR3 protein is CASSYSGTSNEKLFF. CDR3 nucleotide sequence: TGTGCCAGCAGTTACTCGGGGACGTCTAATGAAAAACTGTTTTTT.

The chain uses TRBV28 and TRBJ1-3; D possibly corresponds to TRBD1 (5 bases). The CDR3 spans 16 residues. Germline CDR1 is MDHEN and CDR2 is SYDVKM. V gave up 5 bases and J gave up 0 bases, with 14 bases separating them. The CDR3 loop is CASSPPGTVSGNTIYF. The CDR3 DNA sequence: TGTGCCAGCAGTCCCCCCGGGACTGTCTCTGGAAACACCATATATTTT.

The chain has TRBV7-9 and TRBJ1-2, with TRBD1 as a possible D gene (6 bases). CDR1 is SEHNR and CDR2 is FQNEAQ in the germline V gene (reference sequence). The CDR3 consists of 16 residues. Trimming left V 5 bases short and J 0 bases short, with 16 bases between. The CDR3 here is CASSPPRGQPNYGYTF. In DNA, the CDR3 is TGTGCCAGCAGCCCCCCCCGGGGGCAGCCTAACTATGGCTACACCTTC.

The chain carries TRBV19 and TRBJ2-7; 7 nucleotides match TRBD1. The CDR3 has 13 amino acids. The trim removed 5 bases at V and 4 bases at J, leaving 5 bases unmatched. The V gene's germline CDR1 is LNHDA and CDR2 SQIVND (reference sequence). As DNA, the CDR3 is TGTGCCAGTAGTTCTCTCAGGGGGTACGAGCAGTACTTC. This encodes CASSSLRGYEQYF.

This clone was recorded once. CDR3 in DNA: TGTGCCTGGAGAATGGTGGGGACAGATACGCAGTATTTT. This sequence encodes CAWRMVGTDTQYF. This chain links TRBV30 with TRBJ2-3; D remains unclear. V was clipped by 3 bases and J by 3 bases, with 10 bases between them. CDR3 length equals 13 residues. Germline V gene lookup returns CDR1 GTSNPN and CDR2 SVGIG (reference sequence).

The V and J genes are TRBV5-6 and TRBJ1-1; a possible D gene is TRBD1 (5 bases). CDR1 and CDR2 from the germline V gene are SGHDT and YYEEEE. V was pared by 3 bases and J by 0 bases, with 21 bases between. The CDR3 is made up of 18 amino acids. CDR3 sequence reads: CASSYWFPFGQLNTEAFF. For the CDR3, the DNA is TGTGCCAGCAGCTATTGGTTCCCCTTCGGACAATTGAACACTGAAGCTTTCTTT.

The chain joins TRBV9 to TRBJ2-1; 8 nucleotides match TRBD1. CDR1 and CDR2 (germline): SGDLS, YYNGEE. CDR3 length: 14 residues. J lost 3 bases, V lost 4 bases, and 3 bases had no gene match. CDR3 in amino acids: CASSTDRDYNEQFF. CDR3 DNA: TGTGCCAGCAGCACGGACAGGGACTACAATGAGCAGTTCTTC.

The chain links TRBV3-1 (or the pseudogene TRBV3-2) to TRBJ1-4; D gene unclear. The germline V gene has CDR1 LGHDT and CDR2 YNNKEL (reference sequence). This CDR3 is built from 15 residues. Deletions cut 0 bases from V and 3 bases from J, with 8 bases between. This CDR3 reads CASSQDFGSNEKLFF. The CDR3, as DNA: TGTGCCAGCAGCCAAGATTTCGGATCTAATGAAAAACTGTTTTTT.